The 7 T cell receptor beta chains presented below share a single source sample, sequenced in a study of CD8 T cells in Susac syndrome. Reverse transcription used about 0.5 to 1 ug RNA and random hexamers. TCRdb reanalysed the immunoSEQ multiplex PCR reads using MiXCR and keeps one entry per CDR3 protein. This repertoire shows approximately 260,000 distinct CDR3 sequences, 90% to 96% found once; its top ten account for about 0.094%. The source material was CD4+ T cells from PBMCs. All receptors derive from a human donor with Susac syndrome.

The rearrangement links TRBV5-1 to TRBJ2-7; perhaps TRBD2 as D (6 bases). Trimming removed 2 bases from V and 1 base from J, with 13 bases in between. CDR3 length: 15 residues. CDR1 is SGHRS, CDR2 YFSETQ, per germline. This chain's CDR3 is CASSFGGVSSYEQYF. The CDR3 coding sequence is TGCGCCAGCAGCTTTGGAGGGGTTAGTTCCTACGAGCAGTACTTC.

This rearrangement joins TRBV12-3 or TRBV12-4 to TRBJ2-7; no clear D gene. The V end lost 4 bases, the J end lost 3 bases, and 7 bases lay between the germline ends. This CDR3 is 12 amino acids long. The CDR3 DNA sequence: TGTGCCAGCAGTTGGCTCCACTACGAGCAGTACTTC. It is translated as CASSWLHYEQYF.

The chain couples TRBV2 to TRBJ1-5; no firm D call. Germline V CDR1 and CDR2: SNHLY, FYNNEI. This CDR3 comprises 13 residues. The CDR3 DNA reads as TGTGCTACTTCCCTTGGGAGCAATCAGCCCCAGCATTTT. It codes for CATSLGSNQPQHF.

This chain connects TRBV5-1 to TRBJ2-1, with 11 bases lining up with TRBD2. With V trimmed by 5 bases and J by 8 bases, 6 bases remained unmatched. Germline-derived CDR1 and CDR2 are SGHRS and YFSETQ. CDR3 size: 14 residues. The CDR3 bases are TGCGCCAGCAGACTTAGCGGGAGGGTCTATGAGCAGTTCTTC. Residues: CASRLSGRVYEQFF.

This sequence joins TRBV29-1 and TRBJ2-5; no clear D. Trimming stripped 4 bases from V and 5 bases from J, with 14 bases between. The CDR3 runs to 13 residues. CDR1 and CDR2 from the germline V gene are SQVTM and ANQGSEA. The CDR3 reads CSVAARAAETQYF. CDR3 DNA sequence: TGCAGCGTTGCCGCCAGAGCAGCGGAGACCCAGTACTTC.

The chain carries TRBV15 and TRBJ1-5; D gene ambiguous. The CDR3 contains 15 residues. Per the germline V gene, CDR1 is LNHNV and CDR2 is YYDKDF (reference sequence). Between the trimmed V and J ends, which lost 3 bases and 3 bases, there was a span of 12 bases. CDR3: CATSRGDTTNQPQHF. CDR3 DNA: TGTGCCACCAGCAGGGGCGACACCACCAATCAGCCCCAGCATTTT.

The V call is TRBV30, the J call TRBJ2-1; TRBD2 matches 12 bases. CDR3 length equals 14 residues. V dropped 5 bases and J dropped 5; count of bases not matched to a gene: 4. CDR1 and CDR2 from the germline V gene are GTSNPN and SVGIG (reference sequence). CDR3 amino acids: CAWDLAGGNNEQFF. For the CDR3, the DNA is TGTGCCTGGGATCTAGCGGGAGGGAACAATGAGCAGTTCTTC. Filled out from reference TRBV30 and TRBJ2-1, the complete variable domain reads SQTIHQWPATLVQPVGSPLSLECTVEGTSNPNLYWYRQAAGRGLQLLFYSVGIGQISSEVPQNLSASRPQDRQFILSSKKLLLSDSGFYLCAWDLAGGNNEQFFGPGTRLTVL.